This T cell receptor (beta chain) was recorded in a study of CD8 T cells in ankylosing spondylitis. Findings and caveats of the study: Reportedly, disease-linked clones are significantly enriched in ankylosing spondylitis patients' matched synovial fluid.

There are many counts of this clonotype. The antigen remains unidentified. TCRdb analysed the 5' RACE reads with MiXCR anew, one entry per CDR3 protein. The repertoire holds approximately 90,000 distinct CDR3 sequences, with roughly 8% as singletons. Germline CDR1 and CDR2: SGHRS and YFSETQ. The CDR3 is made up of 14 amino acids. The V end lost 0 bases, the J end lost 4 bases, and 10 bases lay between the germline ends. The clonotype was recovered from a male donor with ankylosing spondylitis or in good health (not recorded which). This chain connects TRBV5-1 to TRBJ2-5; the D gene is possibly TRBD2 (6 bases). The sample consisted of blood, either unsorted or a sorted T cell fraction (not recorded which). CDR3 DNA: TGCGCCAGCAGCTTGGGCCCAGCGGGAGAGACCCAGTACTTC. Residues: CASSLGPAGETQYF.